This TCR beta chain was observed in a study of naive and memory T cell subsets. This clonotype has more than one count but fewer than ten. Two oligonucleotides, mixed equimolar, formed the beta constant-region primer covering TRBC1 and TRBC2. TCRdb processed the UMI-ligation and nested PCR reads anew with MiXCR; each CDR3 protein has one entry. The data contain about 90,000 distinct CDR3 sequences, 6% to 7.5% of them singletons. J gave up 5 bases and V 1 base, and 7 bases lay outside the gene matches. The CDR3 is 15 amino acids. Germline assignment: CDR1 SNHLY and CDR2 FYNNEI. This TCR came from a human donor in good health. The J gene is TRBJ2-5, the V gene TRBV2; 7 positions match TRBD1. The source material was central memory CD4+ T cells from blood. CDR3 in amino acids: CASSEEEGAHETQYF. As DNA, the CDR3 is TGTGCCAGCAGTGAAGAAGAGGGGGCACACGAGACCCAGTACTTC.